Described below is a single TCR beta chain sequence and its context. No antigen is known for it. By way of CD45RO/CCR7/CD25/CD127/CD95/CD27, the CD4+ regulatory, stem cell-like memory, central memory and naive cells were sorted. The germline V and J ends were trimmed by 2 bases and 0 bases, with 8 bases remaining between them. CDR3 length: 16 amino acids. The germline V gene encodes CDR1 MNHEY and CDR2 SVGAGI. These data come from a study of beta chain features in type 1 diabetes. Whole-study findings and limits: Type 1 diabetes patients had moderately but significantly shorter TCRB CDR3s in all four CD4+ subsets.

Sequencing targeted expressed TCRB transcripts, as all isolated RNA had been reverse transcribed. Some clones are missing from TCRdb's copy, which holds only in-frame ones; the method was immunoSEQ multiplex PCR. The sample shows about 640,000 clones, 9.5% to 15% of them seen only once. The sample taken for sequencing was naive CD4+ T cells from blood. The gene calls are TRBV6-5 and TRBJ1-6, with D perhaps TRBD1 (6 bases). This TCR was recovered from a man aged 25-40 years with type 1 diabetes. The CDR3 sequence: CASSYDRSSYNSPLHF. The CDR3, as DNA: TGTGCCAGCAGTTACGACAGGAGCTCCTATAATTCACCCCTCCACTTT.